Listed below are T cell receptor beta chains from one sample, sequenced in a study of patients and donors after allogeneic stem cell transplantation. MiXCR, applied by TCRdb to the RT-PCR reads, yields one record per CDR3 protein. The table lists approximately 150,000 distinct CDR3 sequences, roughly 31% of them singletons, with 2.5% to 3.5% in the top ten. Material for sequencing was blood, either unsorted or a sorted T cell fraction (not recorded which). These receptors all stem from a human donor who was either an allogeneic HSCT recipient or a stem cell or donor lymphocyte infusion donor (not recorded which). It is not recorded whose cells these are; they may come from a transplant donor. CDR3s include the opening cysteine and the closing phenylalanine or tryptophan. A D gene is named only where the DNA matches it firmly. Only some rows state a clone size, as once, few, many or a class for expanded clones.

D gene,V gene,J gene,clone size,CDR3 protein,CDR3 DNA
.,TRBV24-1,TRBJ2-1,.,CATSDKVTYSSYNEQFF,TGTGCCACCAGTGATAAAGTTACGTACAGCTCCTACAATGAGCAGTTCTTC
.,TRBV7-2,TRBJ1-1,.,CASSFQMNTEAFF,TGTGCCAGCAGCTTTCAAATGAACACTGAAGCTTTCTTT
.,TRBV20-1,TRBJ2-1,.,CSARPGPVYGEQFF,TGCAGTGCTCGACCGGGCCCGGTTTATGGTGAGCAGTTCTTC
TRBD2,TRBV6-5,TRBJ2-4,few,CASRLVAGADIQYF,TGTGCCAGCAGACTTGTAGCGGGAGCAGACATTCAGTACTTC
.,TRBV27,TRBJ1-6,.,CASSYQGTISPLHF,TGTGCCAGCAGCTACCAGGGGACGATTTCACCCCTCCACTTT
.,TRBV24-1,TRBJ2-2,few,CATSARRGNTGELFF,TGTGCCACCAGTGCTCGGCGGGGGAACACCGGGGAGCTGTTTTTT
.,TRBV6-5,TRBJ2-7,.,CASSYLYRVNEQYF,TGTGCCAGCAGTTACTTATACAGGGTTAACGAGCAGTACTTC
.,TRBV19,TRBJ1-5,many,CASSINGFNQPQHF,TGTGCCAGTAGTATAAACGGGTTCAATCAGCCCCAGCATTTT
TRBD2,TRBV12-3/TRBV12-4,TRBJ2-1,.,CASNGPREGRFF,TGTGCCAGCAACGGGCCACGGGAGGGCCGGTTCTTC
TRBD2,TRBV7-9,TRBJ2-1,few,CASSSTSGRTYNEQFF,TGTGCCAGCAGTTCGACTAGCGGGAGGACCTACAATGAGCAGTTCTTC
TRBD2,TRBV15,TRBJ2-7,.,CATSRSGLADTYEQYF,TGTGCCACCAGCAGATCCGGACTAGCGGATACCTACGAGCAGTACTTC
TRBD2,TRBV7-7,TRBJ2-1,.,CASSLVGEGNEQFF,TGTGCTAGCAGCTTAGTTGGGGAGGGGAATGAGCAGTTCTTC
.,TRBV7-6,TRBJ2-1,once,CASSLAGEGVGNEQFF,TGTGCCAGCAGCTTAGCGGGAGAAGGGGTGGGCAATGAGCAGTTCTTC
.,TRBV9,TRBJ2-6,.,CASSVFFPGEASGANVLTF,TGTGCCAGCAGCGTATTTTTTCCAGGGGAAGCCTCTGGGGCCAACGTCCTGACTTTC
.,TRBV3-1,TRBJ2-7,few,CASSQGRVEQYF,TGTGCCAGCAGCCAAGGGAGGGTGGAGCAGTACTTC
.,TRBV7-3,TRBJ1-6,few,CASSTGSSSPLHF,TGTGCCAGCAGCACAGGGTCTAGTTCACCCCTCCACTTT
.,TRBV20-1,TRBJ2-7,.,CSWTESYEQYF,TGCAGCTGGACAGAGTCCTACGAGCAGTACTTC
TRBD1,TRBV18,TRBJ2-1,.,CASSPWDRPDNEQFF,TGTGCCAGCTCACCATGGGACAGACCCGACAATGAGCAGTTCTTC
.,TRBV3-1,TRBJ2-7,few,CASSRKLVYEQYF,TGTGCCAGCAGCAGGAAACTAGTCTACGAGCAGTACTTC
.,TRBV15,TRBJ2-7,.,CATSYPAEGYEQYF,TGTGCCACCAGCTACCCCGCCGAGGGCTACGAGCAGTACTTC
.,TRBV4-1,TRBJ2-1,once,CASSHAFNEQFF,TGCGCCAGCAGCCACGCCTTCAATGAGCAGTTCTTC
.,TRBV20-1,TRBJ1-4,many,CSASRDRREKLFF,TGCAGTGCAAGCCGGGACCGGCGGGAAAAACTGTTTTTT
.,TRBV7-9,TRBJ1-2,.,CASSFTGTPSSQGYTF,TGTGCCAGCAGCTTTACCGGGACCCCCAGTTCGCAGGGCTACACCTTC
TRBD2,TRBV20-1,TRBJ2-4,few,CSANVAGGSLAKNIQYF,TGCAGTGCTAACGTAGCGGGAGGGAGCCTAGCCAAAAACATTCAGTACTTC
TRBD1,TRBV7-8,TRBJ1-5,.,CASSALTGDDQPQHF,TGTGCCAGCAGCGCCTTGACAGGGGACGATCAGCCCCAGCATTTT
.,TRBV4-3,TRBJ1-6,.,CASSPGSYNSPLHF,TGCGCCAGCAGTCCAGGGAGCTATAATTCACCCCTCCACTTT
TRBD1,TRBV11-2,TRBJ1-2,.,CASSQTGEGYYGYTF,TGTGCCAGCAGCCAGACAGGGGAAGGCTACTATGGCTACACCTTC
.,TRBV6-5,TRBJ2-5,few,CASSPRHLLQETQYF,TGTGCCAGCAGCCCCCGACACCTCCTCCAAGAGACCCAGTACTTC
.,TRBV10-1,TRBJ2-5,few,CASSEGPRETQYF,TGCGCCAGCAGTGAAGGGCCTAGAGAGACCCAGTACTTC
.,TRBV10-3,TRBJ2-7,few,CAISATGSNEQYF,TGTGCCATCAGTGCAACAGGGTCCAACGAGCAGTACTTC
.,TRBV6-5,TRBJ2-3,.,CASSYSGRLTDTQYF,TGTGCCAGCAGTTACTCGGGACGGCTCACAGATACGCAGTATTTT
TRBD1,TRBV20-1,TRBJ1-4,.,CSASTGETNEKLFF,TGCAGTGCTTCTACAGGGGAGACTAATGAAAAACTGTTTTTT
.,TRBV29-1,TRBJ2-1,few,CSVGGIAVYNEQFF,TGCAGCGTTGGGGGCATAGCGGTCTACAATGAGCAGTTCTTC
.,TRBV10-3,TRBJ1-5,.,CAISEDALRPQHF,TGTGCCATCAGTGAAGACGCCCTTAGGCCCCAGCATTTT
TRBD2,TRBV4-3,TRBJ2-1,few,CASSQDRASGKNEQFF,TGCGCCAGCAGCCAAGATCGGGCTAGCGGGAAGAATGAGCAGTTCTTC
TRBD1,TRBV3-1,TRBJ1-4,once,CASSQGQGSDLFF,TGTGCCAGCAGCCAAGGACAGGGAAGCGATCTGTTTTTT
TRBD2,TRBV5-1,TRBJ2-3,.,CASSLERGDTQYF,TGCGCCAGCAGCTTGGAGCGGGGAGATACGCAGTATTTT
.,TRBV28,TRBJ1-3,many,CASSPPGSGNTIYF,TGTGCCAGCAGTCCTCCGGGCTCTGGAAACACCATATATTTT
TRBD1,TRBV6-4,TRBJ2-4,few,CASSTDRGNIQYF,TGTGCCAGCAGCACGGACAGGGGGAACATTCAGTACTTC
.,TRBV6-5,TRBJ1-2,.,CASSYVGARSYTF,TGTGCCAGCAGTTACGTGGGGGCACGTAGCTACACCTTC
.,TRBV5-1,TRBJ2-5,.,CASSTWTVETQYF,TGCGCCAGCAGCACTTGGACAGTTGAGACCCAGTACTTC
TRBD2,TRBV12-3/TRBV12-4,TRBJ2-1,.,CASSLGLILANEQFF,TGTGCCAGCAGTTTGGGACTAATCCTAGCGAATGAGCAGTTCTTC
.,TRBV5-5,TRBJ2-6,.,CASNPYSGANVLTF,TGTGCCAGCAACCCGTACTCTGGGGCCAACGTCCTGACTTTC
.,TRBV18,TRBJ1-1,.,CASSPRTDMNTEAFF,TGTGCCAGCTCACCCCGGACGGACATGAACACTGAAGCTTTCTTT
.,TRBV10-3,TRBJ2-1,few,CAISGGHSLSYNEQFF,TGTGCCATCAGTGGGGGACACTCCCTCTCCTACAATGAGCAGTTCTTC